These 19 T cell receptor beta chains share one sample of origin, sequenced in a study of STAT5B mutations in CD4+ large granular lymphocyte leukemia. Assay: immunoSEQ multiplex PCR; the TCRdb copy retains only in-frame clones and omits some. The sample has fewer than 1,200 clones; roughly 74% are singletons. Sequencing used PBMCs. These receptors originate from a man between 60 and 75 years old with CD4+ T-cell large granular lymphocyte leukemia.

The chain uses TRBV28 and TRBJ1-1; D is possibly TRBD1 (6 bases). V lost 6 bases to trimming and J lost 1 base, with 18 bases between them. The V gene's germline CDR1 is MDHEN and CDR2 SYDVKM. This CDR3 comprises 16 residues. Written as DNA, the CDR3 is TGTGCCAGCAGACCCTTTACCGGGACAACGAACACTGAAGCTTTCTTT. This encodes CASRPFTGTTNTEAFF.

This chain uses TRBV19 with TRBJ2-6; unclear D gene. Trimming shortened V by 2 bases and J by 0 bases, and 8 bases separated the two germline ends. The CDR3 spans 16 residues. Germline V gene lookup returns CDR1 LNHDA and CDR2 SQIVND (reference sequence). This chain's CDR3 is CASSIPPISGANVLTF. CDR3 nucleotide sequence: TGTGCCAGTAGTATACCTCCGATCTCTGGGGCCAACGTCCTGACTTTC.

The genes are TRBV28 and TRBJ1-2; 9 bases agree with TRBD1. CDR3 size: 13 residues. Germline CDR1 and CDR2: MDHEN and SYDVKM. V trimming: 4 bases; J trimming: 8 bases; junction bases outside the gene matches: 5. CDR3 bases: TGTGCCAGCAGTTCAGGACAGGGGTACGGCTACACCTTC. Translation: CASSSGQGYGYTF.

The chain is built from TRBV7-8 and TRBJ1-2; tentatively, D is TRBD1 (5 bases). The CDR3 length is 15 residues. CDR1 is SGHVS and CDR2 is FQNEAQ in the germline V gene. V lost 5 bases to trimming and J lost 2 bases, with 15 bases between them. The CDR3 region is CASSPLDTWNYGYTF. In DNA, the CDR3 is TGTGCCAGCAGCCCGCTGGACACATGGAACTATGGCTACACCTTC.

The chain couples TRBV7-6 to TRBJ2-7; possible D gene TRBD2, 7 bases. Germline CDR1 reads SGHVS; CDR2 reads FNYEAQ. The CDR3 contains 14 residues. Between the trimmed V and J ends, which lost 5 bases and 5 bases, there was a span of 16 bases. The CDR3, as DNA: TGTGCCAGCAGCCTGGCCGGCGGGGGCAACGAGCAGTACTTC. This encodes CASSLAGGGNEQYF. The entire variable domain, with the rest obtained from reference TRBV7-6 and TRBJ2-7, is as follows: GAGVSQSPRYKVTKRGQDVALRCDPISGHVSLYWYRQALGQGPEFLTYFNYEAQQDKSGLPNDRFSAERPEGSISTLTIQRTEQRDSAMYRCASSLAGGGNEQYFGPGTRLTVT.

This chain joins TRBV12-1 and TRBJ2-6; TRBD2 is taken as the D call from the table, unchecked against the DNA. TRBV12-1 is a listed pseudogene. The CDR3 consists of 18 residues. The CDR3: CASSAGIVRTKRANVLTF. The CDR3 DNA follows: TGTGCCAGCAGCGCGGGGATTGTTAGGACAAAGCGGGCCAACGTCCTGACTTTC.

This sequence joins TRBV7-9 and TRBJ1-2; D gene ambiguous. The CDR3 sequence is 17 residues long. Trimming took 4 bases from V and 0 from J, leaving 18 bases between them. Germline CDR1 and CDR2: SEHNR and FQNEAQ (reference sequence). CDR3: CASSSAPKFATNYGYTF. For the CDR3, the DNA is TGTGCCAGCAGCTCCGCGCCAAAGTTCGCGACTAACTATGGCTACACCTTC.

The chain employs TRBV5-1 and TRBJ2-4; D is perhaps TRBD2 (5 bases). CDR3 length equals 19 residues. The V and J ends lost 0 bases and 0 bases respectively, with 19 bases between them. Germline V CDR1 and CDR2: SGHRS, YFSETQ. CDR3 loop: CASSLASGWASIAKNIQYF. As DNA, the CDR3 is TGCGCCAGCAGCTTGGCTTCGGGGTGGGCATCGATAGCCAAAAACATTCAGTACTTC.

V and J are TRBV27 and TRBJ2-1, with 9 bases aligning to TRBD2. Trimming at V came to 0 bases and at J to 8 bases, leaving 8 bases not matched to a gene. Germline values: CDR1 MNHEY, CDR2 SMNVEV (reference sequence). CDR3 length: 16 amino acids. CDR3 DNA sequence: TGTGCCAGCAGTTTATCGGCGGGGGGGCTGTGGGATGAGCAGTTCTTC. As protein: CASSLSAGGLWDEQFF.

Written as DNA, the CDR3 is TGTGCCAGCAGAGAAGAACCCTATAATTCACCCCTCCACTTT. Its protein product is CASREEPYNSPLHF. The chain carries TRBV6-6 and TRBJ1-6; D remains ambiguous. There are 14 residues in the CDR3. V lost 6 bases, J lost 2 bases, and 8 bases lay in between. The germline gives CDR1 MNHNY, CDR2 SVGAGI (reference sequence).

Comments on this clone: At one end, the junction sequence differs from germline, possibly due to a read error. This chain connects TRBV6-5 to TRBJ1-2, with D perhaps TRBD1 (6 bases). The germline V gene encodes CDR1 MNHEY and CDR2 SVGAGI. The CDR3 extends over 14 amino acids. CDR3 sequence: CASSSQGGNYGHTF. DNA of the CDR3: TGTGCCAGCAGTTCACAGGGTGGGAACTATGGCCACACCTTC.

The CDR3 DNA sequence: TGCGCCAGCAGCCAAGCCTTAGCGGGGAATGAGCAGTTCTTC. Translated, it gives CASSQALAGNEQFF. This chain links TRBV4-3 with TRBJ2-1; 8 positions match TRBD2. With 1 base clipped from V and 7 bases from J, the junction kept 3 bases outside the gene matches. The CDR3 runs to 14 residues. From germline, CDR1 is LGHNA and CDR2 YSLEER.

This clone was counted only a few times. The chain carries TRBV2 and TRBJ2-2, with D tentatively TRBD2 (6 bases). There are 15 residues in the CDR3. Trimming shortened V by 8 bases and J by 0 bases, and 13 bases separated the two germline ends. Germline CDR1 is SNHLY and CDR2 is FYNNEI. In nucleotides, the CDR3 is TGTGCCAGCGGAAGTGGCGGGGCGAACACCGGGGAGCTGTTTTTT. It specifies CASGSGGANTGELFF.

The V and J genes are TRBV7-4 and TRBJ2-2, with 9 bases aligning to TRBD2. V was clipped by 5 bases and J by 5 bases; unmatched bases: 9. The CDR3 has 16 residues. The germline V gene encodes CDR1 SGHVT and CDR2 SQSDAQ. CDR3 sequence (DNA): TGTGCCAGCAGCAGGGGGACTAGCCCTAGGACCGGGGAGCTGTTTTTT. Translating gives CASSRGTSPRTGELFF.

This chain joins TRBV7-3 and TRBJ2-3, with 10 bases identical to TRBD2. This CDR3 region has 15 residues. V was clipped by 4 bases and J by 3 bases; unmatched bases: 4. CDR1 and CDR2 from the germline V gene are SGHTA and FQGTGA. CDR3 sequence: CASSSTSGDTDTQYF. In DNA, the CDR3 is TGTGCCAGCAGCTCTACTAGCGGGGATACAGATACGCAGTATTTT.

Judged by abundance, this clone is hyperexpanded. CDR3 bases: TGTGCCAGCAGTGCCCAGGGCTCCACTGAAGCTTTCTTT. Protein sequence: CASSAQGSTEAFF. V is TRBV6-5 and J is TRBJ1-1, with D maybe TRBD1 (5 bases). The CDR3 consists of 13 residues. Germline CDR1 reads MNHEY; CDR2 reads SVGAGI. V lost 5 bases, J lost 4 bases, and 11 bases lay in between.

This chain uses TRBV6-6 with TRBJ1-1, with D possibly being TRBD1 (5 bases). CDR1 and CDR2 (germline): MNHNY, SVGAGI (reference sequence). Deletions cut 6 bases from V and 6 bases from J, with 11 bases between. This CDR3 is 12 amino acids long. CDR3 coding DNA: TGTGCCAGCAGCGGGGGGAAGGCTGAAGCTTTCTTT. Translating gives CASSGGKAEAFF.

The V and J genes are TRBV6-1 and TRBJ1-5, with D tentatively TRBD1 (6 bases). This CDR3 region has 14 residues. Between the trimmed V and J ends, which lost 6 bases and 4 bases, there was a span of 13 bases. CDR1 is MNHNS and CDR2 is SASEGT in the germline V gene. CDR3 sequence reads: CASREYTGNQPQHF. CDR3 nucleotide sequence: TGTGCCAGCAGAGAGTATACAGGGAATCAGCCCCAGCATTTT.

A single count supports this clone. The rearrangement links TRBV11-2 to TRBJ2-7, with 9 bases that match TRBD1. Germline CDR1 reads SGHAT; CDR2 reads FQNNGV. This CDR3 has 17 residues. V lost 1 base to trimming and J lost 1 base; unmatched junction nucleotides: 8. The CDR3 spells CASSLGTGGEESYEQYF. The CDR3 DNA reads TGTGCCAGCAGCTTAGGAACAGGGGGCGAAGAGTCCTACGAGCAGTACTTC. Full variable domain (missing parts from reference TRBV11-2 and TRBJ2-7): EAGVAQSPRYKIIEKRQSVAFWCNPISGHATLYWYQQILGQGPKLLIQFQNNGVVDDSQLPKDRFSAERLKGVDSTLKIQPAKLEDSAVYLCASSLGTGGEESYEQYFGPGTRLTVT.